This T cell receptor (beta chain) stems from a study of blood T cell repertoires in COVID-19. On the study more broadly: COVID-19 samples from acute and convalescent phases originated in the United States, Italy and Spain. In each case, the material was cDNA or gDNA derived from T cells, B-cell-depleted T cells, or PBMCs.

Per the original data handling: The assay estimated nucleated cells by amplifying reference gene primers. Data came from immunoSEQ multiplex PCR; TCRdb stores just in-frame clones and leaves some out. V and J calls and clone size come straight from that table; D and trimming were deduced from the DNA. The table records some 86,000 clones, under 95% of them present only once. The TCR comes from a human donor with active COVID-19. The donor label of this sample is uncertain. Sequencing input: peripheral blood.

This chain's CDR3 is CASSIGREGILRAEAFF. The CDR3 bases are TGTGCCAGTAGTATAGGCAGGGAAGGAATATTAAGGGCTGAAGCTTTCTTT. The V and J genes are TRBV19 and TRBJ1-1; weak D call: TRBD1 (5 bases). V was shortened by 1 base and J by 6 bases, with 21 bases between the two germline ends. CDR3 length equals 17 residues. Per the germline V gene, CDR1 is LNHDA and CDR2 is SQIVND (reference sequence).